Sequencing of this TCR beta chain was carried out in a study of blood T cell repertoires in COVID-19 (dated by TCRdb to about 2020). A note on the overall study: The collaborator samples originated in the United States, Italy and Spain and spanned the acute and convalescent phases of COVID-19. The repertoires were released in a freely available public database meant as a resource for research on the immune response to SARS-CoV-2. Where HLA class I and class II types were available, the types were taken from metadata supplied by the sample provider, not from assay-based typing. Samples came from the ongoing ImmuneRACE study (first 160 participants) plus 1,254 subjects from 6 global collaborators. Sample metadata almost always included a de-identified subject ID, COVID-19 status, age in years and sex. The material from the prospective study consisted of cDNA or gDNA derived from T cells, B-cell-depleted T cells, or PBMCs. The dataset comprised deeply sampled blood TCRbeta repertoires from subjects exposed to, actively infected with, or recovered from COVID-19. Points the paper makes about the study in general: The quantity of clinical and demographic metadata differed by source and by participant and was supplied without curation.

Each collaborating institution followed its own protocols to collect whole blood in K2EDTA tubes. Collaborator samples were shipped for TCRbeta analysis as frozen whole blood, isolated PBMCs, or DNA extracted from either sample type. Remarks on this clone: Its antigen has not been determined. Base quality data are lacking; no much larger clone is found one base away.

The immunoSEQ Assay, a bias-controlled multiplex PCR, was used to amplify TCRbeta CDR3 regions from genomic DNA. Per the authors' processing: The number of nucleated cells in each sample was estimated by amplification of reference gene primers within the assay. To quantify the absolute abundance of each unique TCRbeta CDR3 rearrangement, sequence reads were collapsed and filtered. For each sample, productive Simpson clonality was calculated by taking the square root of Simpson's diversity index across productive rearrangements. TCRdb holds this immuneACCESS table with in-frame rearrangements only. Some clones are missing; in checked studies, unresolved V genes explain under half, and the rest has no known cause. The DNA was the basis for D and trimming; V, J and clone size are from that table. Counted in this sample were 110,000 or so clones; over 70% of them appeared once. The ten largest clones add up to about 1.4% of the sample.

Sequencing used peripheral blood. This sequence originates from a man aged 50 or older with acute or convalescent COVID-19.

The CDR3 has the sequence CASSLKLNYGYTF. The DNA reads TGCGCCAGCAGCTTGAAACTAAACTATGGCTACACCTTC. The V and J genes are TRBV5-1 and TRBJ1-2, with no confident D gene call. Via the germline V gene, CDR1 is SGHRS and CDR2 YFSETQ. There are 13 amino acids in the CDR3, from cysteine to phenylalanine inclusive. Only the CDR3 DNA is retained, 39 bases long and in frame from the first base. V lost 1 base and J lost 2 bases; the stretch between them is 6 bases long.